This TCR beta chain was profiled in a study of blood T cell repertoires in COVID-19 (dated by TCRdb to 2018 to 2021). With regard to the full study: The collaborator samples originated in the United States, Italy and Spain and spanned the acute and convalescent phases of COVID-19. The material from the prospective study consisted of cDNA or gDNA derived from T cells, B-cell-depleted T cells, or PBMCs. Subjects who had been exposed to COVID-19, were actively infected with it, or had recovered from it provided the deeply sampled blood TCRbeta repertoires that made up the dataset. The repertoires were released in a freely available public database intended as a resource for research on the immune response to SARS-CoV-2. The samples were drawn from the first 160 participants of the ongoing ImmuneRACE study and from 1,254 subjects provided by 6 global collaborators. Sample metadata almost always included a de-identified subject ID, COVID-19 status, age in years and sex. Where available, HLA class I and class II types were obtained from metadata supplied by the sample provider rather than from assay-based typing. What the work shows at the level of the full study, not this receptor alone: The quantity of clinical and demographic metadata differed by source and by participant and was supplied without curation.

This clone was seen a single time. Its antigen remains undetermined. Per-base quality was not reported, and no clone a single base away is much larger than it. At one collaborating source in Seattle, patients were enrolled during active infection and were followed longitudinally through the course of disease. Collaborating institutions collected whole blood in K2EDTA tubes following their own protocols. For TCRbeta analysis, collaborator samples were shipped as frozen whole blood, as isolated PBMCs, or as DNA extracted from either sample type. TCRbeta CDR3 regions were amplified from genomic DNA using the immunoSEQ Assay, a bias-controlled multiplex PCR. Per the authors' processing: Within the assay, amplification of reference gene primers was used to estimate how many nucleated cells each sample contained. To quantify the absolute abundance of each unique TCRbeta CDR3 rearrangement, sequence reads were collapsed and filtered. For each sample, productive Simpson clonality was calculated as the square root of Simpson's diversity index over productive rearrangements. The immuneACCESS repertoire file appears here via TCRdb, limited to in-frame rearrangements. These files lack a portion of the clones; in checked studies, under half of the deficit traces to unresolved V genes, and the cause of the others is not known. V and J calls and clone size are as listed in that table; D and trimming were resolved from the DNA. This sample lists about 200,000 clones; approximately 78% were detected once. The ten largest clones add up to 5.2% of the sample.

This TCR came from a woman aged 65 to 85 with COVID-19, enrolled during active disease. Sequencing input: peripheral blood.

The DNA sequence is TGTGCCAGCAGTCCGGGACTAGCGGGTCGGGAGACCCAGTACTTC. Protein translation: CASSPGLAGRETQYF. The V and J segments used are TRBV6-2 or TRBV6-3 and TRBJ2-5; TRBD2 matches 12 bases in the middle. The germline V gene gives CDR1 as MNHEY and CDR2 as SVGEGT. Taken from cysteine to phenylalanine, the CDR3 has 15 residues. The CDR3 DNA has 45 bases and is translated from base 1. V loses 5 bases at its end and J loses 5 bases; junction bases beyond the gene matches: 6.